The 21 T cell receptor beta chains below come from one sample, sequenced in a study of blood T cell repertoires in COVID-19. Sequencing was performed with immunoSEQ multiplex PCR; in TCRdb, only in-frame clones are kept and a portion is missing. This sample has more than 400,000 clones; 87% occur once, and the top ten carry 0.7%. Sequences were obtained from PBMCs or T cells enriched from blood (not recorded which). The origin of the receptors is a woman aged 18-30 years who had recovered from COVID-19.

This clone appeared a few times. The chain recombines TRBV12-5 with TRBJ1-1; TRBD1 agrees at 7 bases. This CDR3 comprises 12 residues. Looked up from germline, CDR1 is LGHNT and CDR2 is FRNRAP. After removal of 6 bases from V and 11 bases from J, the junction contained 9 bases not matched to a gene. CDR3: CASGLTGTRAFF. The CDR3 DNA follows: TGTGCTAGTGGCTTGACAGGGACAAGGGCTTTCTTT.

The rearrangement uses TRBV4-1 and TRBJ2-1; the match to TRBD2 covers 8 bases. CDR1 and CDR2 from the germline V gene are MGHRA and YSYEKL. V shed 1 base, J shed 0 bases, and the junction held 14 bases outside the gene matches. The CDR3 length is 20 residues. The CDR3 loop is CASSQVGSGESIYSYNEQFF. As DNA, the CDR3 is TGCGCCAGCAGCCAAGTTGGTAGCGGGGAATCTATTTACTCCTACAATGAGCAGTTCTTC.

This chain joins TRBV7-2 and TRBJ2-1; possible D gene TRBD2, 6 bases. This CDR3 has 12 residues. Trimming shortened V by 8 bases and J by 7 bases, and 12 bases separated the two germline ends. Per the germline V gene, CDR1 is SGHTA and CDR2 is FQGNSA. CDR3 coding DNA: TGTGCCAGCTCGGGGGTGTGGAATGAGCAGTTCTTC. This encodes CASSGVWNEQFF.

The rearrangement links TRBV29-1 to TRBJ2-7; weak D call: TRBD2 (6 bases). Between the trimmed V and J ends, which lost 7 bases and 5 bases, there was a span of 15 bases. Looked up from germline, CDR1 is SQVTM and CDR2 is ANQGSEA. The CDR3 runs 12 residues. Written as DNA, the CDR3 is TGCAGCGCCGGAGGGTTTTATGACGAGCAGTACTTC. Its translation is CSAGGFYDEQYF.

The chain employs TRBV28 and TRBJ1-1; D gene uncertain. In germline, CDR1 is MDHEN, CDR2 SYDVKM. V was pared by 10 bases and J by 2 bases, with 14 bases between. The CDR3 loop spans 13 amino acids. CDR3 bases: TGTGCCACCTACGGGTTGTTCAACACTGAAGCTTTCTTT. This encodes CATYGLFNTEAFF.

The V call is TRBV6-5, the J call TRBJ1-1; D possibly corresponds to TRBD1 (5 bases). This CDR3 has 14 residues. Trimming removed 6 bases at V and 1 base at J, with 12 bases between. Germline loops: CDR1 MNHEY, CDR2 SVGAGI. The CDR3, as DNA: TGTGCCAGCAGGAGCAGGGTAGGGAACACTGAAGCTTTCTTT. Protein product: CASRSRVGNTEAFF.

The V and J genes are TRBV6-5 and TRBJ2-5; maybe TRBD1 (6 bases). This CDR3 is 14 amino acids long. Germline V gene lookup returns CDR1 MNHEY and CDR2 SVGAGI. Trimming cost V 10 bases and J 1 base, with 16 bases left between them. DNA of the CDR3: TGTGCCACTTATCCTAGGACAGCCCAAGAGACCCAGTACTTC. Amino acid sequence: CATYPRTAQETQYF.

The CDR3 bases are TGTGCCAGCAGTACCCGACAGGGGTCCTACGAGCAGTACTTC. This encodes CASSTRQGSYEQYF. The chain recombines TRBV27 with TRBJ2-7, with 8 bases identical to TRBD1. The germline V gene encodes CDR1 MNHEY and CDR2 SMNVEV (reference sequence). With V trimmed by 5 bases and J by 1 base, 4 bases remained unmatched. The CDR3 contains 14 residues.

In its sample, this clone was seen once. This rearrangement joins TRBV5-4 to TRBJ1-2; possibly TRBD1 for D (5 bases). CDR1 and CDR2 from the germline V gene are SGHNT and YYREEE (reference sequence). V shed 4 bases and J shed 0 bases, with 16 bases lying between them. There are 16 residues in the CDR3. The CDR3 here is CASSKGELEANYGYTF. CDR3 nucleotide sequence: TGTGCCAGCAGCAAAGGGGAACTCGAGGCTAACTATGGCTACACCTTC.

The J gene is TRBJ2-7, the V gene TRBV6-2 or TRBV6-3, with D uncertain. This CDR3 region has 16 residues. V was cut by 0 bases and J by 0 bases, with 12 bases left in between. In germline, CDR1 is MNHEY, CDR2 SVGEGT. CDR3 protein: CASSYSQKASSYEQYF. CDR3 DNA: TGTGCCAGCAGTTACTCACAGAAAGCAAGCTCCTACGAGCAGTACTTC.

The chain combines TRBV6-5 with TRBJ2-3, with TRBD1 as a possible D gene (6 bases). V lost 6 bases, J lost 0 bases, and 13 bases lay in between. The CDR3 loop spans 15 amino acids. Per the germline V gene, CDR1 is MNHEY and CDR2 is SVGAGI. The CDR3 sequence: CASSDLTGSTDTQYF. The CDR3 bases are TGTGCCAGCAGCGACCTAACAGGGAGCACAGATACGCAGTATTTT.

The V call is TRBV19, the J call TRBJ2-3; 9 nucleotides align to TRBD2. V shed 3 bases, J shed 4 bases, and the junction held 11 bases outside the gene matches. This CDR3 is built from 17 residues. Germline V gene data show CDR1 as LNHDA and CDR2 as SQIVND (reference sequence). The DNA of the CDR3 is TGTGCCAGTAGTATGGGGCGTGGGACTAGCTGGGCAGATACGCAGTATTTT. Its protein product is CASSMGRGTSWADTQYF.

CDR3 amino acids: CASSPKRRDYEQYF. DNA for the CDR3: TGTGCCAGCAGCCCAAAACGACGGGACTACGAGCAGTACTTC. The rearrangement joins TRBV27 to TRBJ2-7, with D maybe TRBD2 (5 bases). This CDR3 spans 14 amino acids. Germline lookup yields CDR1 MNHEY and CDR2 SMNVEV (reference sequence). The V gene lost 6 bases and the J gene lost 3 bases, with 15 bases spanning the gap.

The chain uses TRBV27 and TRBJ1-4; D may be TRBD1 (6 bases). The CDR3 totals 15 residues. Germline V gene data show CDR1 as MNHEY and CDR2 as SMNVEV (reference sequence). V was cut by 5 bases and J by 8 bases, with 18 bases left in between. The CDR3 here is CASSPLKGGGEKLFF. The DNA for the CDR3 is TGTGCCAGCAGTCCACTCAAGGGGGGGGGCGAAAAACTGTTTTTT.

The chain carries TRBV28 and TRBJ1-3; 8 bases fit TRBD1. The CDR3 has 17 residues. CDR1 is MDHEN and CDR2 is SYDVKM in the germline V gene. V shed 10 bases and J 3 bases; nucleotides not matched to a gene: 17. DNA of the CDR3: TGTGCCATCGCTACTTCTCCAGGGGGCGCGGGTGGAAACACCATATATTTT. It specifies CAIATSPGGAGGNTIYF. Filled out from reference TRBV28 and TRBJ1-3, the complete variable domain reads DVKVTQSSRYLVKRTGEKVFLECVQDMDHENMFWYRQDPGLGLRLIYFSYDVKMKEKGDIPEGYSVSREKKERFSLILESASTNQTSMYLCAIATSPGGAGGNTIYFGEGSWLTVV.

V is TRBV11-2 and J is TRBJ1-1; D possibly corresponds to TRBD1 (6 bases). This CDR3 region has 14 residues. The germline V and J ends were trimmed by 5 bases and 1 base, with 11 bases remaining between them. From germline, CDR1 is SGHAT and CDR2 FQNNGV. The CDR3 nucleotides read TGTGCCAGCAGCCCCAACAGGGAGAACACTGAAGCTTTCTTT. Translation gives CASSPNRENTEAFF.

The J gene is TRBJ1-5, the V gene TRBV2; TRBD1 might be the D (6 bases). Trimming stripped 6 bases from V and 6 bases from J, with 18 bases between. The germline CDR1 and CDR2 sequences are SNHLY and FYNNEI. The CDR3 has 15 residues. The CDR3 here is CASRRNRAEGQPQHF. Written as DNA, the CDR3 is TGTGCCAGCAGAAGGAACAGGGCCGAGGGTCAGCCCCAGCATTTT.

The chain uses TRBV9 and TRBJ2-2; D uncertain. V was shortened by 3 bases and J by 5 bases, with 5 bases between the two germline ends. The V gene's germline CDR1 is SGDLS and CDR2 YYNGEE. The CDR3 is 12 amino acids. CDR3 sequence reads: CASSGPTGELFF. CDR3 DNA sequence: TGTGCCAGCAGCGGTCCGACCGGGGAGCTGTTTTTT.

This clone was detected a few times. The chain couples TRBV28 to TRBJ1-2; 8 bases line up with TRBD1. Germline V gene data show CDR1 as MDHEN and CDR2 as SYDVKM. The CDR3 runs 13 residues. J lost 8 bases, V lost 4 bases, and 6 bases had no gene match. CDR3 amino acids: CASSSDRVWGYTF. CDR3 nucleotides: TGTGCCAGCAGTTCGGACAGGGTATGGGGCTACACCTTC.

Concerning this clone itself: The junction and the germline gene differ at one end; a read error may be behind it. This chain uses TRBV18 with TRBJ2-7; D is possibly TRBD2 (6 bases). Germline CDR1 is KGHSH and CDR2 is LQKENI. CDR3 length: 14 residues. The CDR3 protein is CASSQTRDSHEQYF. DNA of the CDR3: TGTGCCAGCTCTCAGACCCGGGACTCCCACGAGCAGTACTTC.

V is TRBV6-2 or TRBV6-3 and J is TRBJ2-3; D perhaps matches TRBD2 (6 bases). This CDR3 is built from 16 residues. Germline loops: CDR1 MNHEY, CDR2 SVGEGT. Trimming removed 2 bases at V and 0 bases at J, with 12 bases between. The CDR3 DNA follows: TGTGCCAGCAGTTACGGACTATCCACTAGCACAGATACGCAGTATTTT. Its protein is CASSYGLSTSTDTQYF.